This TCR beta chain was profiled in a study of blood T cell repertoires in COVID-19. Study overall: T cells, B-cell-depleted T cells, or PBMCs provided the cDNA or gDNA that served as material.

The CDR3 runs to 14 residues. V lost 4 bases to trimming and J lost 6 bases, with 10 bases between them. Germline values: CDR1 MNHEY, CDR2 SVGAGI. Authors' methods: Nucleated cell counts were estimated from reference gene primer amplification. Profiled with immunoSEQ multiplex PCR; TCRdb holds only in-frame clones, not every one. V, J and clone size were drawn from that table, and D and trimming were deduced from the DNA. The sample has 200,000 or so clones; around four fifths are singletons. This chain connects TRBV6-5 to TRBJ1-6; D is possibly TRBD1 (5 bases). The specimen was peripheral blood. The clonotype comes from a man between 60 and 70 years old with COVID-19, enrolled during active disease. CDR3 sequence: CASSWTPTNSPLHF. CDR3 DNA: TGTGCCAGCAGTTGGACACCCACTAATTCACCCCTCCACTTT.